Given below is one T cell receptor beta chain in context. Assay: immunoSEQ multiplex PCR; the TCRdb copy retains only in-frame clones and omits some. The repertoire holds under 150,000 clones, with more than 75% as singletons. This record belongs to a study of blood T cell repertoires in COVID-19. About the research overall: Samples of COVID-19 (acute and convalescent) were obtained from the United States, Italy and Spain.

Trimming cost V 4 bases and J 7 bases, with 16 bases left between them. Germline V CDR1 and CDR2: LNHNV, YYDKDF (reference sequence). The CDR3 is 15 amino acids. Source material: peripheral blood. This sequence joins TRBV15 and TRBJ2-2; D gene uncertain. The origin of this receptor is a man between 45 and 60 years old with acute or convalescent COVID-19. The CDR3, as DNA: TGTGCCACCAGCATAACTCCCATCCTAGACGGGGAGCTGTTTTTT. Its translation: CATSITPILDGELFF.